This T cell receptor (beta chain) was identified during a study of T cells expressing NK-cell markers. TCRdb re-called the 5' RACE reads and shows each CDR3 protein once, DNA omitted. The sample totals approximately 380,000 distinct CDR3 sequences. A remark on this clonotype: Its antigen is as yet unknown.

General study points: Dominant NKG2C+ clonotypes made up roughly 1.0-8% of CD8+ T cells in 5 or 6 donors.

This CDR3 has 16 residues. Germline CDR1 reads LGHNA; CDR2 reads YNFKEQ. This chain connects TRBV4-2 to TRBJ2-1; the TCRdb D gene call, TRBD2, has no DNA to confirm it. This clonotype was sampled from a man aged 18 to 69 in good health. The sample was blood T cells: a sorted CD56 or NKG2C T cell subset, CD4+ or CD8+ T cells, or bulk PBMC T cells (not recorded which). The CDR3 loop reads CASSREGTSGVNEQFF.